A single T cell receptor beta chain is shown here with its context. V lost 3 bases, J lost 1 base, and 12 bases lay in between. CDR3 length: 15 residues. CDR1 is SGHTA, CDR2 FQGNSA, per germline. The sample originates from a study of blood T cell repertoires in COVID-19. Method: immunoSEQ multiplex PCR; TCRdb's copy keeps in-frame clones and lacks some. Seen here are 130,000 to 150,000 clones, roughly 84% observed once, and the top ten hold about 2.6%. The sequenced sample was peripheral blood. The V call is TRBV7-2, the J call TRBJ2-5; weak D call: TRBD2 (5 bases). The sequence was collected from a human donor with acute or convalescent COVID-19. The donor label of this sample is uncertain. As DNA, the CDR3 is TGTGCCAGCAGCTTCCTCCGGGGTCCCCAAGAGACCCAGTACTTC. Encoded protein: CASSFLRGPQETQYF.